This T cell receptor (beta chain) came from a study of blood T cell repertoires in COVID-19. In the original workflow: From reference gene primer amplification, estimates of nucleated cell counts were derived. Measured with immunoSEQ multiplex PCR; TCRdb has only the in-frame clones, and not every one. V, J and clone size derive from that table, while D and trimming were established from the DNA sequence. The sample has a few hundred thousand clones, approximately 86% seen once. Germline values: CDR1 MNHNY, CDR2 SVGAGI (reference sequence). Trimming pared 2 bases from V and 4 bases from J, leaving 8 bases between. The CDR3 has 13 amino acids.

Sequenced input: peripheral blood. The V and J genes are TRBV6-6 and TRBJ2-5; no firm D call. The TCR was taken from a man between 35 and 55 years old who had recovered from COVID-19. CDR3 amino acids: CASSYTLVETQYF. The DNA of the CDR3 is TGTGCCAGCAGTTACACCCTAGTAGAGACCCAGTACTTC.